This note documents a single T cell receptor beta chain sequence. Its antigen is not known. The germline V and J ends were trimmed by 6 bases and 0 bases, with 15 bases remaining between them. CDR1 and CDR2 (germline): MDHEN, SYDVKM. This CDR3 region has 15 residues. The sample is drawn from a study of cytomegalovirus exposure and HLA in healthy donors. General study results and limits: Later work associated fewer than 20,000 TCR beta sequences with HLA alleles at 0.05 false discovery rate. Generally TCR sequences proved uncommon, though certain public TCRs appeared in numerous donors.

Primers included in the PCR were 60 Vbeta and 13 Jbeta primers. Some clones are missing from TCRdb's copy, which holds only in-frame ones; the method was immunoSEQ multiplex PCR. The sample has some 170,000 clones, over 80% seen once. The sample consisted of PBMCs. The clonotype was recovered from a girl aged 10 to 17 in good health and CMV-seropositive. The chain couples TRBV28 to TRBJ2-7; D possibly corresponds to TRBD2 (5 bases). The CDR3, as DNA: TGTGCCAGCAGCCAAACGAGTGGGAGCTCCTACGAGCAGTACTTC. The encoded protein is CASSQTSGSSYEQYF.